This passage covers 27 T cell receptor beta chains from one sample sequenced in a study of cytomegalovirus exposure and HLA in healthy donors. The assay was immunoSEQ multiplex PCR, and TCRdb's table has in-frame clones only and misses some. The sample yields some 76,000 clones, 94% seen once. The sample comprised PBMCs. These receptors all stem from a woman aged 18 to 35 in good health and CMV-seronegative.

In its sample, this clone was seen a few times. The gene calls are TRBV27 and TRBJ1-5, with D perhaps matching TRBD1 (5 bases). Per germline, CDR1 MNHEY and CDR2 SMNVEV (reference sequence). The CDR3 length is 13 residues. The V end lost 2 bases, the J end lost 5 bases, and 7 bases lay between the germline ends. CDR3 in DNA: TGTGCCAGCAGTTTAGACAGAGATCAGCCCCAGCATTTT. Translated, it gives CASSLDRDQPQHF.

The CDR3 DNA sequence: TGTGCCAGCAGGGAGGGGAAAGTGGAGACCCAGTACTTC. This codes for CASREGKVETQYF. The chain recombines TRBV14 with TRBJ2-5; a possible D gene is TRBD2 (6 bases). The CDR3 runs 13 residues. Between the trimmed V and J ends, which lost 6 bases and 5 bases, there was a span of 13 bases. CDR1 and CDR2 from the germline V gene are SGHDN and FVKESK.

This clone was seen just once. CDR3 region: CASSASGRARNEQFF. As DNA, the CDR3 is TGTGCCAGCAGCGCTAGCGGGAGGGCCAGAAATGAGCAGTTCTTC. The rearrangement links TRBV6-5 to TRBJ2-1; 12 bases align to TRBD2. Germline CDR1 and CDR2: MNHEY and SVGAGI. Trimming at V came to 6 bases and at J to 7 bases, leaving 7 bases not matched to a gene. This CDR3 has 15 residues.

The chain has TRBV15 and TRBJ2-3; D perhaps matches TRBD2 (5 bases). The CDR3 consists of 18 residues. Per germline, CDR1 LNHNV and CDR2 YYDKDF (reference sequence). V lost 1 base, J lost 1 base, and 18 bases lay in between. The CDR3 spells CATSRGVDWGDRTDTQYF. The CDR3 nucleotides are TGTGCCACCAGCAGAGGGGTAGATTGGGGAGATCGCACAGATACGCAGTATTTT.

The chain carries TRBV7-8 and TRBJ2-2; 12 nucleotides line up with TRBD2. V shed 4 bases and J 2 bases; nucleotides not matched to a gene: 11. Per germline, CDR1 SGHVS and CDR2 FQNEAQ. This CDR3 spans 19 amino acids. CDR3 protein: CASSSITTSGRLNTGELFF. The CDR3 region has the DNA TGTGCCAGCAGCTCTATCACGACTAGCGGGAGACTAAACACCGGGGAGCTGTTTTTT.

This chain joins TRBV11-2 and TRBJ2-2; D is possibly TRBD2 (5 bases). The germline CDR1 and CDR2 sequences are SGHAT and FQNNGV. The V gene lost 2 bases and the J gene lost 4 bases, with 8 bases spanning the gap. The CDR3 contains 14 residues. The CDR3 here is CASSLRGGTGELFF. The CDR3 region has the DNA TGTGCCAGCAGCTTACGGGGTGGCACCGGGGAGCTGTTTTTT.

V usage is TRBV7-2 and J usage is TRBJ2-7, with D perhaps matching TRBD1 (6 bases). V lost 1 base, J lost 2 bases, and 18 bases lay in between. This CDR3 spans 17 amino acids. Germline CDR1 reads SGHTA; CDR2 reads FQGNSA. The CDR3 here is CASSLDANGPGAYEQYF. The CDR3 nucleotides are TGTGCCAGCAGCTTAGACGCTAATGGCCCAGGGGCCTACGAGCAGTACTTC.

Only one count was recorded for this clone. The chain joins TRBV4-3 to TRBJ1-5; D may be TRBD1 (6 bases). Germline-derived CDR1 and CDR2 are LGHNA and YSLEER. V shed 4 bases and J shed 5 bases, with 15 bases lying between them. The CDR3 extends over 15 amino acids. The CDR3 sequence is CASSPGTGPHQPQHF. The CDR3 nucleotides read TGCGCCAGCAGCCCCGGAACAGGGCCTCATCAGCCCCAGCATTTT.

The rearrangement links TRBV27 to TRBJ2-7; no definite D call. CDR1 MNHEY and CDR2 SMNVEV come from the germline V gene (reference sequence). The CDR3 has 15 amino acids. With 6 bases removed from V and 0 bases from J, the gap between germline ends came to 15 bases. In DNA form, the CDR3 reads TGTGCCAGCAGCCCTCTCTTGACAAGCTCCTACGAGCAGTACTTC. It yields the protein CASSPLLTSSYEQYF.

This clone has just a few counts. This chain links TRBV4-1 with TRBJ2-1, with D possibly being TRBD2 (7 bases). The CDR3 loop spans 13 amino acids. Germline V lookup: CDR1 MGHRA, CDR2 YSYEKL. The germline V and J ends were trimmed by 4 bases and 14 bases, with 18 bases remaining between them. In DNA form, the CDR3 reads TGCGCCAGCAGCCGCCCGGGAGCGGGGACAAAGTTCTTC. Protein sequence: CASSRPGAGTKFF.

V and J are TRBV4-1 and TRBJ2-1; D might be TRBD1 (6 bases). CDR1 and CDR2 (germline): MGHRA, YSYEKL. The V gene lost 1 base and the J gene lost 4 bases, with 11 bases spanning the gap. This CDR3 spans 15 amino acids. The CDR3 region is CASSQVVGTYNEQFF. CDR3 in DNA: TGCGCCAGCAGCCAAGTAGTTGGGACATACAATGAGCAGTTCTTC.

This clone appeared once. CDR3 nucleotide sequence: TGTGCCAGCAGCTGGGGGCCGGGACTAGCGGGGAGCTCCTACGAGCAGTACTTC. Protein: CASSWGPGLAGSSYEQYF. V gene TRBV5-6 combines with J gene TRBJ2-7; TRBD2 aligns across 13 bases. The CDR3 runs to 18 residues. Germline-derived CDR1 and CDR2 are SGHDT and YYEEEE. J was trimmed by 0 bases and V by 3 bases; bases with no gene match: 9.

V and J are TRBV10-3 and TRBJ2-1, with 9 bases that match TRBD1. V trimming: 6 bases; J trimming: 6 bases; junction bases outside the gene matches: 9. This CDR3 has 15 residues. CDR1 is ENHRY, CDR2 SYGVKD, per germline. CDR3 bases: TGTGCCATCAGCACCGGGACAGGGTACGGCAATGAGCAGTTCTTC. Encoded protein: CAISTGTGYGNEQFF.

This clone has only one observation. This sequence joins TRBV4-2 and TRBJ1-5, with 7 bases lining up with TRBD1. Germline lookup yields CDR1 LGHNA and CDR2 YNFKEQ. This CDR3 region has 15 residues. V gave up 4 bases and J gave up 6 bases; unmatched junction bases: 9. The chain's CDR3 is CASSLELGGPQPQHF. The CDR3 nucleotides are TGTGCCAGCAGCCTAGAGCTAGGGGGCCCTCAGCCCCAGCATTTT.

DNA of the CDR3: TGCGCCAGCAGATCAGGACTAGCCGATGAGCAGTTCTTC. Translated, it gives CASRSGLADEQFF. The rearrangement uses TRBV10-2 and TRBJ2-1, with TRBD2 matching 8 bases. J lost 8 bases, V lost 6 bases, and 6 bases had no gene match. This CDR3 is 13 amino acids long. Germline V gene lookup returns CDR1 WSHSY and CDR2 SAAADI.

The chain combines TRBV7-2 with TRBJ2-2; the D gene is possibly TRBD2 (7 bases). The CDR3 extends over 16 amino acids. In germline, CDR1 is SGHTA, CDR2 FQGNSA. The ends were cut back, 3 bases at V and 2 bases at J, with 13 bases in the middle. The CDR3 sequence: CASSFSGGDNTGELFF. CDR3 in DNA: TGTGCCAGCAGCTTCTCGGGGGGCGACAACACCGGGGAGCTGTTTTTT.

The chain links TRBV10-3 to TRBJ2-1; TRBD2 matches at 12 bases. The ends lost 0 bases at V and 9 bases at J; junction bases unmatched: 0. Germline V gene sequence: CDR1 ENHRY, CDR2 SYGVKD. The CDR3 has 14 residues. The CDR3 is CAISESTSGSEQFF. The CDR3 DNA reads TGTGCCATCAGTGAGTCGACTAGCGGGAGTGAGCAGTTCTTC.

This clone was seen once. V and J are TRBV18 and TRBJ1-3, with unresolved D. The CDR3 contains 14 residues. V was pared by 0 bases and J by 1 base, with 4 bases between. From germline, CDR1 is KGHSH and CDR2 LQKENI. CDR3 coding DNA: TGTGCCAGCTCACCACCCGTTTCTGGAAACACCATATATTTT. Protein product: CASSPPVSGNTIYF.

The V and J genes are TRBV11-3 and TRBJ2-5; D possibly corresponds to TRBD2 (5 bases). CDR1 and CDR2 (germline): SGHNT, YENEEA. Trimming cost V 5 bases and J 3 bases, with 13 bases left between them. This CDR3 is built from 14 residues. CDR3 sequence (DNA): TGTGCCAGCAGCAGCTTACTAGGAGAAGAGACCCAGTACTTC. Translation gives CASSSLLGEETQYF.

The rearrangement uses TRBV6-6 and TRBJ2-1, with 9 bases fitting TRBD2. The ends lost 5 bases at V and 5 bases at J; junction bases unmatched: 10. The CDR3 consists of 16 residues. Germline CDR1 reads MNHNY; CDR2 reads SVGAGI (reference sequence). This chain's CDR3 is CASSVEGLADHNEQFF. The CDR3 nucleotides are TGTGCCAGCAGTGTAGAGGGACTAGCAGACCACAATGAGCAGTTCTTC.

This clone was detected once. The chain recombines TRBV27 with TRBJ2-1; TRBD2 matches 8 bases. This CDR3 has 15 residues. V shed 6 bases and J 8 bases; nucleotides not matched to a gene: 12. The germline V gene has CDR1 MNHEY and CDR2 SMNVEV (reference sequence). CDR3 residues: CASSGRGRPGDEQFF. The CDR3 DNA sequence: TGTGCCAGCAGCGGACGCGGGAGGCCGGGGGATGAGCAGTTCTTC.

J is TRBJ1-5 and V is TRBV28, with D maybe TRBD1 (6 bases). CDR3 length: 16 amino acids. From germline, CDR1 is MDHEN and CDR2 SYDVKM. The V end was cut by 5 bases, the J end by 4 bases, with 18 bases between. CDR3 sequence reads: CASSLTPGQRNQPQHF. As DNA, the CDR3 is TGTGCCAGCAGTCTGACCCCTGGACAGCGTAATCAGCCCCAGCATTTT.

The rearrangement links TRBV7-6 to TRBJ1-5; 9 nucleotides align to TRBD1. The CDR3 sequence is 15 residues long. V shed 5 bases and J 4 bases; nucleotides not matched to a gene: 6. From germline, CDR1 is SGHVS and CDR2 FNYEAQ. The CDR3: CASSPRDRENQPQHF. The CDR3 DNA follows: TGTGCCAGCAGCCCCCGGGACAGGGAGAATCAGCCCCAGCATTTT.

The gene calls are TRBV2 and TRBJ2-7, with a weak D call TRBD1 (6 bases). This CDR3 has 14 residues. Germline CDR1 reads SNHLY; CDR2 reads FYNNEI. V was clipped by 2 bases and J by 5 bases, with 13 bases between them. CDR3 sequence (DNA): TGTGCCAGCAGTGAATTCGGGACATTGGACGAGCAGTACTTC. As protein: CASSEFGTLDEQYF.

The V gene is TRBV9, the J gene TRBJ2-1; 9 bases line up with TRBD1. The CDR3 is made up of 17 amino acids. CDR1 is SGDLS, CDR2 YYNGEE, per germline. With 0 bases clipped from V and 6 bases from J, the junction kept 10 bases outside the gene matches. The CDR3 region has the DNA TGTGCCAGCAGCGTAGGAATAACGGGACAGGGAGTCAATGAGCAGTTCTTC. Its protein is CASSVGITGQGVNEQFF.

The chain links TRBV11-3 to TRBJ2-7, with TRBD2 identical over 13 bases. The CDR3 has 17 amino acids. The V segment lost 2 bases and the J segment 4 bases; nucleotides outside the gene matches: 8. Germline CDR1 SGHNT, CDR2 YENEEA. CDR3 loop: CASSLSRTSGSGYEQYF. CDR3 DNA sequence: TGTGCCAGCAGCTTATCCCGGACTAGCGGGAGTGGGTACGAGCAGTACTTC. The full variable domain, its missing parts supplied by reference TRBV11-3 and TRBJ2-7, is EAGVVQSPRYKIIEKKQPVAFWCNPISGHNTLYWYLQNLGQGPELLIRYENEEAVDDSQLPKDRFSAERLKGVDSTLKIQPAELGDSAVYLCASSLSRTSGSGYEQYFGPGTRLTVT.

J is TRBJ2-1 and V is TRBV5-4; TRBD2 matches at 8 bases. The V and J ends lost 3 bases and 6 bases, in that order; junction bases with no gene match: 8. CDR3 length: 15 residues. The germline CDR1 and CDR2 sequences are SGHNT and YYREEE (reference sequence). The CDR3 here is CASSYGTSGSNEQFF. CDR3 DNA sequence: TGTGCCAGCAGCTACGGGACTAGTGGCTCCAATGAGCAGTTCTTC.